This is a list of T cell receptor beta chains from one sample in a study of early T cells in non-severe SARS-CoV-2 infection. TCRdb reprocessed the 5' RACE reads with MiXCR, giving one entry per CDR3 protein. The table includes about 85,000 distinct CDR3 sequences, approximately 15% detected once. What was sequenced was whole blood. The receptors here all came from an adult who was a healthcare worker with PCR-confirmed SARS-CoV-2 infection or an uninfected control (not recorded which). The CDR3 runs from the conserved cysteine through the conserved F or W. Each record gives: CDR3 protein, J gene, V gene.

CDR3aa: CLRRANYGYTF
j_gene: TRBJ1-2
v_gene: TRBV28

CDR3aa: CASSPLEGWSQTQYF
j_gene: TRBJ2-5
v_gene: TRBV27

CDR3aa: CASSSDRASNQPQHF
j_gene: TRBJ1-5
v_gene: TRBV6-5

CDR3aa: CASSPRASGVYQETQYF
j_gene: TRBJ2-5
v_gene: TRBV4-1

CDR3aa: CASSLRDTEAFF
j_gene: TRBJ1-1
v_gene: TRBV12-3/TRBV12-4

CDR3aa: CASSLAPSGSTDTQYF
j_gene: TRBJ2-3
v_gene: TRBV5-6

CDR3aa: CASSLRANNEQFF
j_gene: TRBJ2-1
v_gene: TRBV12-3/TRBV12-4

CDR3aa: CASRLTRGTNTEAFF
j_gene: TRBJ1-1
v_gene: TRBV6-5

CDR3aa: CASSLHPGFNEQFF
j_gene: TRBJ2-1
v_gene: TRBV5-1

CDR3aa: CASSSGQGGHEQFF
j_gene: TRBJ2-1
v_gene: TRBV5-1

CDR3aa: CASSILGASGSSYEQYF
j_gene: TRBJ2-7
v_gene: TRBV2

CDR3aa: CASSGLVEETQYF
j_gene: TRBJ2-5
v_gene: TRBV27

CDR3aa: CSVVGPAAGELFF
j_gene: TRBJ2-2
v_gene: TRBV29-1

CDR3aa: CASSYSGSSYNEQFF
j_gene: TRBJ2-1
v_gene: TRBV5-5

CDR3aa: CASSLGQGIAQPQHF
j_gene: TRBJ1-5
v_gene: TRBV3-1

CDR3aa: CASSMTNQPQHF
j_gene: TRBJ1-5
v_gene: TRBV28

CDR3aa: CASSLLTNYGYTF
j_gene: TRBJ1-2
v_gene: TRBV7-2

CDR3aa: CASSQRTGAETQYF
j_gene: TRBJ2-5
v_gene: TRBV27

CDR3aa: CSARDRWRPDTQYF
j_gene: TRBJ2-3
v_gene: TRBV20-1

CDR3aa: CASRGIMAGGPRTGELFF
j_gene: TRBJ2-2
v_gene: TRBV6-5

CDR3aa: CASSHTNNVEAFF
j_gene: TRBJ1-1
v_gene: TRBV11-2

CDR3aa: CATRGQGVNEQYF
j_gene: TRBJ2-7
v_gene: TRBV15

CDR3aa: CASRGGSRGGELFF
j_gene: TRBJ2-2
v_gene: TRBV7-9

CDR3aa: CASSYSWDSNEKLFF
j_gene: TRBJ1-4
v_gene: TRBV5-8

CDR3aa: CATSRDLGTNNEQFF
j_gene: TRBJ2-1
v_gene: TRBV15

CDR3aa: CASSPQYEAEAFF
j_gene: TRBJ1-1
v_gene: TRBV18

CDR3aa: CASSLQLGSSEQFF
j_gene: TRBJ2-1
v_gene: TRBV5-1

CDR3aa: CASRRGGSSYNEQFF
j_gene: TRBJ2-1
v_gene: TRBV7-8

CDR3aa: CASTLDSRGTEAFF
j_gene: TRBJ1-1
v_gene: TRBV2

CDR3aa: CASSALTTDTQYF
j_gene: TRBJ2-3
v_gene: TRBV9

CDR3aa: CAWRGPGYLNTEAFF
j_gene: TRBJ1-1
v_gene: TRBV30

CDR3aa: CASSSQTSGANNEQFF
j_gene: TRBJ2-1
v_gene: TRBV11-2

CDR3aa: CASSQMVRDGSTGELFF
j_gene: TRBJ2-2
v_gene: TRBV4-1

CDR3aa: CASMPASTSGRNTQYF
j_gene: TRBJ2-3
v_gene: TRBV19

CDR3aa: CASSFKGYGFYEQYF
j_gene: TRBJ2-7
v_gene: TRBV7-9

CDR3aa: CASSLSGGDTQYF
j_gene: TRBJ2-3
v_gene: TRBV27

CDR3aa: CASRERGNNEQFF
j_gene: TRBJ2-1
v_gene: TRBV6-2/TRBV6-3

CDR3aa: CASSVGTSDFYEQYF
j_gene: TRBJ2-7
v_gene: TRBV7-2

CDR3aa: CASSLGQGPYNEQFF
j_gene: TRBJ2-1
v_gene: TRBV5-4

CDR3aa: CASSLEGKYNEQFF
j_gene: TRBJ2-1
v_gene: TRBV5-1

CDR3aa: CASSLRGRGFDEAFF
j_gene: TRBJ1-1
v_gene: TRBV7-3

CDR3aa: CASSFPPYRIEAFF
j_gene: TRBJ1-1
v_gene: TRBV7-2

CDR3aa: CSATRDTPNYGYTF
j_gene: TRBJ1-2
v_gene: TRBV20-1

CDR3aa: CASSLEQGVYEQYF
j_gene: TRBJ2-7
v_gene: TRBV5-1

CDR3aa: CASSQARDRGELFF
j_gene: TRBJ2-2
v_gene: TRBV4-2

CDR3aa: CASSWGTAGANVLTF
j_gene: TRBJ2-6
v_gene: TRBV13

CDR3aa: CSVELRGKDQPQHF
j_gene: TRBJ1-5
v_gene: TRBV29-1

CDR3aa: CATSDFAETTGGYTF
j_gene: TRBJ1-2
v_gene: TRBV24-1

CDR3aa: CASSTGQGRGNEQFF
j_gene: TRBJ2-1
v_gene: TRBV19

CDR3aa: CASSFGRAGANVLTF
j_gene: TRBJ2-6
v_gene: TRBV11-3

CDR3aa: CSVIMDNYEQYF
j_gene: TRBJ2-7
v_gene: TRBV29-1

CDR3aa: CASSLVSGLAEQFF
j_gene: TRBJ2-1
v_gene: TRBV12-3/TRBV12-4

CDR3aa: CSVRQGATGQPQHF
j_gene: TRBJ1-5
v_gene: TRBV29-1

CDR3aa: CASRGTEGYTF
j_gene: TRBJ1-2
v_gene: TRBV25-1

CDR3aa: CASSLPLGTTDEQFF
j_gene: TRBJ2-1
v_gene: TRBV5-1

CDR3aa: CASSLGKREIDEQFF
j_gene: TRBJ2-1
v_gene: TRBV5-5